This TCR beta chain was observed in a study of cytomegalovirus exposure and HLA in healthy donors. PCR used 60 Vbeta primers and 13 Jbeta primers. Some clones are missing from TCRdb's copy, which holds only in-frame ones; the method was immunoSEQ multiplex PCR. The sample spans about 48,000 clones; the ten largest clones claim around 5.6%. Study-level points and caveats: Further analysis was carried out later, and it showed several of the most significant clusters appearing linked to common viral pathogens.

About this clone: No antigen is known for it.

The CDR3 has 13 amino acids. V shed 4 bases and J shed 3 bases, with 12 bases lying between them. CDR1 is SQVTM, CDR2 ANQGSEA, per germline. This receptor was obtained from a male donor in good health and CMV-seropositive. The rearrangement uses TRBV29-1 and TRBJ1-1; D is unclear. Material: PBMCs. The CDR3 loop reads CSVGTGSDTEAFF. DNA for the CDR3: TGCAGCGTTGGTACGGGTTCCGACACTGAAGCTTTCTTT.